This entry features one T cell receptor (beta chain) sequence. This clone's antigen is unknown. No base-level quality is on record; no much larger clone is a single base apart. Instrument on record: Illumina NovaSeq 6000. TCRalpha and TCRbeta cDNA libraries were constructed by 5'RACE with constant-segment primers, with sample barcodes and unique molecular identifiers being introduced. Trizol reagent was used to extract RNA from every sample. Library amplification was performed in two PCR steps, and a second sample barcode and Illumina TruSeq adapters were introduced in the second step. Sequencing of libraries was performed on an Illumina NovaSeq with 2 x 150 bp paired-end reads. The study's own analysis went as follows. The reads were demultiplexed and collapsed into UMI-guided consensus sequences using migec v1.2.7. Using mixcr v2.1.11, UMI consensuses were aligned to TRA and TRB V and J templates and then assembled into clonotypes. Clonotypes were classified as expanded or contracted when called significant by both edgeR and NoisET, with noise models trained on biological replicates. For edgeR calls, the thresholds were a false discovery rate-adjusted p below 0.01 and a log2 fold-change of 1. PCA with hierarchical clustering of max-normalized trajectories of the 1000 most abundant clonotypes was used as exploratory dynamics analysis. Separately sequenced CD4+ and CD8+ repertoires were used to assign a CD4 or CD8 phenotype to each responding clone. TCRdb reprocessed the public reads (quality trimming at Q25 with fastp, clone calling with MiXCR) and kept in-frame beta chains. Rows with a matching CDR3 protein are joined into one entry that keeps the most common DNA and genes. The V and J calls follow TCRdb's processing rather than the paper's. The sample table lists hundreds of thousands of distinct CDR3 sequences, 15% to 20% of them with a count of one. Jointly, the top ten make up roughly 7.8% of the sample.

As encoded in the germline V gene, CDR1 is SGHVS while CDR2 is FNYEAQ. The CDR3 goes from the cysteine to the phenylalanine over 17 residues. The entry retains the CDR3 DNA only, 51 bases that are in frame from base 1. Unmatched junction bases come to 7, with V trimmed by 1 base and J by 0 bases. The data belong to a study of T-cell memory formation after mild COVID-19 (dated by TCRdb to about 2021). Turning to the overall study: TCR sequence clusters from the two donors were found to be largely donor specific. Two young, previously healthy adult volunteers, one female and one male, were included in the cohort. In two donors, T-cell clones that expanded and contracted after mild COVID-19 were tracked by sequencing TCRalpha and TCRbeta repertoires over time. Beyond this particular receptor, the publication reports: Clones that contracted from day 15 to 85 showed balanced CD4/CD8 phenotypes, whereas a second wave of clones that expanded from day 15 to 37 leaned towards CD4+. The study included only two mild cases, and larger cohorts that include severe cases with pre-infection samples were judged to be necessary. Whether the second-wave clones peaking on day 37 were SARS-CoV-2 specific was not confirmed. Some responding clones were detected in pre-infection memory, suggesting pre-existing cross-reactive memory T cells joined the SARS-CoV-2 response. Contracting CD4+ clones appeared mostly in the CM and EM memory subsets, whereas CD8+ clones were enriched in EMRA.

Ficoll-Paque density gradient centrifugation was used to isolate PBMCs. The source material was PBMCs or a T cell subset sorted from them (not recorded which). This sequence was found in an adult woman who had mild COVID-19 (a few samples of this study predate the infection). The sample titles of this study are shuffled in the database, so cell type and time point are left out; the donor was told from shared clones. The receptor chain draws on TRBV7-6 and TRBJ2-3, and 7 bases in between align with TRBD1. The CDR3 protein: CASSLVRGRGSTDTQYF. The DNA sequence is given as TGTGCCAGCAGCTTAGTTAGGGGGCGCGGAAGCACAGATACGCAGTATTTT. With all but the CDR3 taken from the reference TRBV7-6 and TRBJ2-3 genes, the full variable domain is: GAGVSQSPRYKVTKRGQDVALRCDPISGHVSLYWYRQALGQGPEFLTYFNYEAQQDKSGLPNDRFSAERPEGSISTLTIQRTEQRDSAMYRCASSLVRGRGSTDTQYFGPGTRLTVL.